This is a list of T cell receptor beta chains from one sample in a study of cytomegalovirus exposure and HLA in healthy donors. Assay used: immunoSEQ multiplex PCR; TCRdb lists only in-frame clones, some missing. In the table there are roughly 120,000 clones, around 94% of which are singletons. Sample: PBMCs. The receptor set was obtained from a woman between 18 and 30 years old in good health and CMV-seronegative. Both conserved end residues are part of each CDR3. Fields, in order: CDR3 DNA, CDR3 protein, V gene, D gene, J gene, clone size. The D gene is left open where the match is weak. Clone sizes are given selectively: once, few, many, or a class where the clone is expanded.

TGTGCCAGCAGCATTTCTGACAAGTATCAGCCCCAGCATTTT	CASSISDKYQPQHF	TRBV5-6	NA	TRBJ1-5	NA
TGTGCCAGCAGCTTGGCGCCAGAGGGCGGGGTGAATGAAAAACTGTTTTTT	CASSLAPEGGVNEKLFF	TRBV5-4	NA	TRBJ1-4	NA
TGTGCCAGCTCAACCCTTCAACAGGGGGCCCACTATGGCTACACCTTC	CASSTLQQGAHYGYTF	TRBV18	TRBD1	TRBJ1-2	NA
TGTGCCAGTGGACTCGCGGAGGCTTTCTTT	CASGLAEAFF	TRBV6-5	NA	TRBJ1-1	once
TGCGCCAGCAGCTTACGAGGGAAGGATGGCTACACCTTC	CASSLRGKDGYTF	TRBV5-1	NA	TRBJ1-2	NA
TGTGCCAGCAGCTTAGCCGGGGGATCGCTAGCTGAAGCTTTCTTT	CASSLAGGSLAEAFF	TRBV7-6	NA	TRBJ1-1	NA
TGTGCCAGCAGTGCCTATATATTGAACACTGAAGCTTTCTTT	CASSAYILNTEAFF	TRBV2	NA	TRBJ1-1	NA
TGTGCCAGCAGTTTAACCCCGGGACAGGGGAACTACGAGCAGTACTTC	CASSLTPGQGNYEQYF	TRBV27	TRBD1	TRBJ2-7	NA
TGTGCCAGTAGGCAAATGGACAGGAGGAGTGGCTACACCTTC	CASRQMDRRSGYTF	TRBV19	TRBD1	TRBJ1-2	NA
TGTGCCAGCACCAACACCTTGACAACTAATGAAAAACTGTTTTTT	CASTNTLTTNEKLFF	TRBV7-3	NA	TRBJ1-4	NA
TGCGCCAGCAGCCAGAGACCTTCCCAGGGAGATACGCAGTATTTT	CASSQRPSQGDTQYF	TRBV4-1	NA	TRBJ2-3	NA
TGTGCCAGCAGCTTGAGGGGACTAGCGGGAGGCACCAATGAGCAGTTCTTC	CASSLRGLAGGTNEQFF	TRBV7-8	TRBD2	TRBJ2-1	once
TGTGCCAGCTCACCAGGGGGCGCGGATACGCAGTATTTT	CASSPGGADTQYF	TRBV18	NA	TRBJ2-3	NA
TGTGCCAGCAGTTTTCAGACAGGACCCCAGGGGGGCTACACCTTC	CASSFQTGPQGGYTF	TRBV6-6	NA	TRBJ1-2	NA
TGCGCCAGCAGCTTGGGATGGGGGGGGAGCAATCAGCCCCAGCATTTT	CASSLGWGGSNQPQHF	TRBV5-1	NA	TRBJ1-5	NA
TGTGCCAGCAGCGACGCTCGGGGGAACTATGGCTACACCTTC	CASSDARGNYGYTF	TRBV5-4	NA	TRBJ1-2	NA
TGTGCCACCGCGTCGGTTTATGGCTACACCTTC	CATASVYGYTF	TRBV19	NA	TRBJ1-2	NA
TGTGCCAGCAGTACGGGAGAGACCCAGTACTTC	CASSTGETQYF	TRBV2	NA	TRBJ2-5	NA
TGTGCCAGTAGTGACGGGACAGCGGTATCACCCCTCCACTTT	CASSDGTAVSPLHF	TRBV19	TRBD1	TRBJ1-6	once
TGTGCCAGCAGTTTATCCAGCGGGGGGACCCTAACCTACGAGCAGTACTTC	CASSLSSGGTLTYEQYF	TRBV27	TRBD2	TRBJ2-7	NA
TGTGCCAGCAGCGTAGGTTTCGAGGGGGACGAGCAGTACTTC	CASSVGFEGDEQYF	TRBV9	NA	TRBJ2-7	NA
TGTGCCAGCAGACGGGGACAAAATGAAAAACTGTTTTTT	CASRRGQNEKLFF	TRBV25-1	NA	TRBJ1-4	NA
TGCGCCAGCAGTCCCGGTTTGGAAGAGACCCAGTACTTC	CASSPGLEETQYF	TRBV4-1	NA	TRBJ2-5	NA
TGTGCCAGCTCACCTGGACAGGGAAGGGGCTACACCTTC	CASSPGQGRGYTF	TRBV18	TRBD1	TRBJ1-2	NA
TGTGCCAGCAGCCAGGAAACTAGCGGGGGAGGGAATGAGCAGTTCTTC	CASSQETSGGGNEQFF	TRBV4-2	TRBD2	TRBJ2-1	NA
TGCGCCAGCAGCCAATCGGAACAGTATGGCTACACCTTC	CASSQSEQYGYTF	TRBV4-1	NA	TRBJ1-2	NA
TGTGCCAGCAGTATACAGAACTCTGGAAACACCATATATTTT	CASSIQNSGNTIYF	TRBV5-6	NA	TRBJ1-3	NA
TGTGCCAGTAGTATAGACTCGACAGGGCCCCGCGAGCAGTACTTC	CASSIDSTGPREQYF	TRBV19	TRBD1	TRBJ2-7	NA
TGCAGTGCTAGAATGGGGCCCGAGCAGTACTTC	CSARMGPEQYF	TRBV20-1	NA	TRBJ2-7	NA
TGCGCCAGCAGCGAACACATACCCGGGGACACTGAAGCTTTCTTT	CASSEHIPGDTEAFF	TRBV5-1	NA	TRBJ1-1	NA
TGTGCCAGCAGCGGAGCTAGCGGGGTGGGGGAGACCCAGTACTTC	CASSGASGVGETQYF	TRBV5-4	TRBD2	TRBJ2-5	NA
TGCGCCAGCAGCCAAGAGGGTGGATCAGGGGAGCAGTTCTTC	CASSQEGGSGEQFF	TRBV4-1	NA	TRBJ2-1	NA
TGTGCCAGCAGTGACATAGGACAGACGAACACTGAAGCTTTCTTT	CASSDIGQTNTEAFF	TRBV6-1	NA	TRBJ1-1	NA
TGTGCCAGCAGGAGACCAGGGACAGGGTCCTACAATGAGCAGTTCTTC	CASRRPGTGSYNEQFF	TRBV28	TRBD1	TRBJ2-1	NA
TGTGCCAGCAGCCTCTCGGGGGACACTGAAGCTTTCTTT	CASSLSGDTEAFF	TRBV9	NA	TRBJ1-1	NA
TGTGCCAGCAGTGAAAGGGAGGAAAGGACTGAAGCTTTCTTT	CASSEREERTEAFF	TRBV28	NA	TRBJ1-1	NA
TGTGCCAGCTGGGATGGGGGACTAGCGGGGGACATTCAGTACTTC	CASWDGGLAGDIQYF	TRBV27	TRBD2	TRBJ2-4	once
TGTGCCAGCAGTGACAGTACAGATACGCAGTATTTT	CASSDSTDTQYF	TRBV25-1	NA	TRBJ2-3	NA
TGTGCCAGCAGTGAAGTAGCGGGAGGGCTCTTCGAGCAGTACTTC	CASSEVAGGLFEQYF	TRBV6-1	TRBD2	TRBJ2-7	once
TGTGCCAGCAGCTTACAGGGAAGTGAGACAGATACGCAGTATTTT	CASSLQGSETDTQYF	TRBV6-5	NA	TRBJ2-3	NA
TGTGCCAGCAGCATAGAACCCGGGACAGGGATCGCAGATACGCAGTATTTT	CASSIEPGTGIADTQYF	TRBV7-6	TRBD1	TRBJ2-3	NA
TGTGCCAGCAGCCGAATTCTAGCGGGAGGAACCGGGGAGCTGTTTTTT	CASSRILAGGTGELFF	TRBV7-9	TRBD2	TRBJ2-2	NA
TGTGCCAGTAGTTTCCAGACTAGTTCAGGGGGTGAGCAGTTCTTC	CASSFQTSSGGEQFF	TRBV19	NA	TRBJ2-1	NA
TGTGCCAGCTATCAGGGACTCTATGGCTACACCTTC	CASYQGLYGYTF	TRBV6-1	NA	TRBJ1-2	NA
TGTGCCAGCAGTGGGGCTTTGAACGAGCAGTACTTC	CASSGALNEQYF	TRBV6-6	NA	TRBJ2-7	once
TGCGCCAGCAGCCAAGATTTAACGGGGACTCTATCGTACCAAGAGACCCAGTACTTC	CASSQDLTGTLSYQETQYF	TRBV4-1	NA	TRBJ2-5	NA
TGTGCCAGCAGACCTACAGGGCCCCATCAGCCCCAGCATTTT	CASRPTGPHQPQHF	TRBV28	NA	TRBJ1-5	NA
TGTGCCAGCAGGATAAGGGGCTCTGGGGCCAACGTCCTGACTTTC	CASRIRGSGANVLTF	TRBV27	NA	TRBJ2-6	NA
TGTGCCAGCAGACCCGGGACAGGCTATAATTCACCCCTCCACTTT	CASRPGTGYNSPLHF	TRBV14	TRBD1	TRBJ1-6	NA
TGTGCCAGTAGGGGCAGTGATTCTGGGGCCAACGTCCTGACTTTC	CASRGSDSGANVLTF	TRBV19	NA	TRBJ2-6	NA
TGTGCCAGCAGTGACAGAAATAATTCACCCCTCCACTTT	CASSDRNNSPLHF	TRBV2	NA	TRBJ1-6	NA
TGCGCCAGCAGCTTGGGGTACAGGGAAGACTACACCTTC	CASSLGYREDYTF	TRBV5-1	NA	TRBJ1-2	once
TGTGCCAGCAGAAGGGCGGGAGCCTACAATGAGCAGTTCTTC	CASRRAGAYNEQFF	TRBV6-1	TRBD2	TRBJ2-1	NA
TGTGCCAGCAGACTTACCGGGACTAGCGGGGACAATGAGCAGTTCTTC	CASRLTGTSGDNEQFF	TRBV28	TRBD2	TRBJ2-1	NA